A single TCR beta chain is shown here with its context. This record belongs to a study of blood T cells in healthy people across ages. Germline V CDR1 and CDR2: DFQATT, SNEGSKA (reference sequence). V lost 6 bases and J 0 bases, leaving 9 bases between the germline ends. The CDR3 is 13 amino acids. Combining a sample-barcoded 5' primer with a J-beta primer mix, a second PCR ran for roughly 7 to 12 cycles. TCRdb ran MiXCR on the 5' RACE reads and lists one entry per CDR3 protein. The sample comprises about 800,000 distinct CDR3 sequences, 55% to 70% of which are singletons, and around 20% rests with the top ten.

The gene calls are TRBV20-1 and TRBJ1-5; D is perhaps TRBD1 (6 bases). Sequencing used blood. The sequence derives from a young man in good health. CDR3 amino acids: CSALGASNQPQHF. The CDR3 DNA sequence: TGCAGTGCCTTGGGGGCTAGCAATCAGCCCCAGCATTTT.